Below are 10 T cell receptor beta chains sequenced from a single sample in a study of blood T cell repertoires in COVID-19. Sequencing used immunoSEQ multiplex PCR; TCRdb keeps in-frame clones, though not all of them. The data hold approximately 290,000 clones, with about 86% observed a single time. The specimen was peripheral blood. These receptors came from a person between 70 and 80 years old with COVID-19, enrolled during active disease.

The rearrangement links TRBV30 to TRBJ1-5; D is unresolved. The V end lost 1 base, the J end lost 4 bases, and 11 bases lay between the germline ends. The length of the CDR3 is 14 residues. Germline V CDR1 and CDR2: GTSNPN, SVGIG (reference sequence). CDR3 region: CAWSGVAGNQPQHF. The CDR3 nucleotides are TGTGCCTGGAGTGGGGTGGCAGGTAATCAGCCCCAGCATTTT.

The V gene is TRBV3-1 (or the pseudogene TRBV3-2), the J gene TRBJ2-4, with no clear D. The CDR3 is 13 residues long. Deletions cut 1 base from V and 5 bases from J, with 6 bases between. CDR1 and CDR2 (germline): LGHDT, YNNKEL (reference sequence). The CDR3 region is CASSQVVQNIQYF. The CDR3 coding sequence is TGTGCCAGCAGCCAAGTAGTCCAAAACATTCAGTACTTC.

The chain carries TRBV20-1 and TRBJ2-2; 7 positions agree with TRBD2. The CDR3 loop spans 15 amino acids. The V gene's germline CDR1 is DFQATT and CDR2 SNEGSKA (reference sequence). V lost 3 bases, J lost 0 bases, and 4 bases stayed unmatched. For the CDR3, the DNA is TGCAGTGCTAGTCGGGCGGGGGCGAACACCGGGGAGCTGTTTTTT. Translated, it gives CSASRAGANTGELFF.

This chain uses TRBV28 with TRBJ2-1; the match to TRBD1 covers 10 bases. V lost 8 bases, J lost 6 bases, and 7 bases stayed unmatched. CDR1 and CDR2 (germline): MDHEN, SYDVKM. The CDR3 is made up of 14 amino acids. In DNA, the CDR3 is TGTGCCAGCCAGGGGGGGACAGGGGTCAATGAGCAGTTCTTC. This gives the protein CASQGGTGVNEQFF.

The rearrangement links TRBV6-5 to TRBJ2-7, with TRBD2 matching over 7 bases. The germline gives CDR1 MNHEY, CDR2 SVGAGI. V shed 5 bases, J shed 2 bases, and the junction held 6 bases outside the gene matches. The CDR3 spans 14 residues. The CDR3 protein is CASSQRDLTYEQYF. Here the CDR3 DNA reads TGTGCCAGCAGTCAGCGGGACCTTACCTACGAGCAGTACTTC.

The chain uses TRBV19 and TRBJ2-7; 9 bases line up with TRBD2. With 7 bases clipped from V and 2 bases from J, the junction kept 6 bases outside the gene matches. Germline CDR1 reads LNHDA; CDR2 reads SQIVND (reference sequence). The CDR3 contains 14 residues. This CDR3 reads CASKYSGRTYEQYF. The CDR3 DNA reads TGTGCCAGTAAATATAGCGGGAGAACCTACGAGCAGTACTTC.

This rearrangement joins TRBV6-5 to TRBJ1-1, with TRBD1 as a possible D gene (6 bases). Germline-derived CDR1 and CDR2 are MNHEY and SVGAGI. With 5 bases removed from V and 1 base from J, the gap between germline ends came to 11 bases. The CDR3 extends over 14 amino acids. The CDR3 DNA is TGTGCCAGCAGTCACAGGGCTCGGAACACTGAAGCTTTCTTT. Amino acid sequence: CASSHRARNTEAFF.

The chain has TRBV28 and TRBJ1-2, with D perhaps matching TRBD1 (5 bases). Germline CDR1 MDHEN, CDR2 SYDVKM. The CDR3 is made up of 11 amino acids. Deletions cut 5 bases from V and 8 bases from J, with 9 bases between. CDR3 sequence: CASSIQAGYTF. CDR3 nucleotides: TGTGCCAGCAGTATACAGGCCGGCTACACCTTC.

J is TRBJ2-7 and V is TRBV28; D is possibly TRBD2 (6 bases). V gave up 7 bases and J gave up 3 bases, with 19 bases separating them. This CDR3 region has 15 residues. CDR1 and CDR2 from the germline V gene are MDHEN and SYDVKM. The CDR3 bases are TGTGCCAGCATTCCTGTGGGGGGAGCTTTCTACGAGCAGTACTTC. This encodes CASIPVGGAFYEQYF.

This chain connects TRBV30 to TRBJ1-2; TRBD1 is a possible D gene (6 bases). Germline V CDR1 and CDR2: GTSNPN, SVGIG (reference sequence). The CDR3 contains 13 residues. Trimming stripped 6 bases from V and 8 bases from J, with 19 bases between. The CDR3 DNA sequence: TGTGCCTGCAGGGGTAGGGATTTGGACGGCTACACCTTC. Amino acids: CACRGRDLDGYTF. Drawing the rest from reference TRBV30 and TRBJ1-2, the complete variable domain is SQTIHQWPATLVQPVGSPLSLECTVEGTSNPNLYWYRQAAGRGLQLLFYSVGIGQISSEVPQNLSASRPQDRQFILSSKKLLLSDSGFYLCACRGRDLDGYTFGSGTRLTVV.